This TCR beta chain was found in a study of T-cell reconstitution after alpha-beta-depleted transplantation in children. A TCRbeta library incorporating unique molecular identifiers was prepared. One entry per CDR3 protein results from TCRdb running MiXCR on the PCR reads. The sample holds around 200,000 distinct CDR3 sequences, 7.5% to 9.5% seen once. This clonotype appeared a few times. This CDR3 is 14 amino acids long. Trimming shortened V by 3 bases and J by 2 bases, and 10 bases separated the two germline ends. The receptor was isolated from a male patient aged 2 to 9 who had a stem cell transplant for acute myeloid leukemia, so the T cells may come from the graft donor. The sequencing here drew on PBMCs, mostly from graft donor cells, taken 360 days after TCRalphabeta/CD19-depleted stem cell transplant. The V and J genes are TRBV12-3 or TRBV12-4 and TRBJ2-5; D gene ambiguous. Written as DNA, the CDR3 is TGTGCCAGCAGTTTGGTCGTTGGACAAGAGACCCAGTACTTC. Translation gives CASSLVVGQETQYF.